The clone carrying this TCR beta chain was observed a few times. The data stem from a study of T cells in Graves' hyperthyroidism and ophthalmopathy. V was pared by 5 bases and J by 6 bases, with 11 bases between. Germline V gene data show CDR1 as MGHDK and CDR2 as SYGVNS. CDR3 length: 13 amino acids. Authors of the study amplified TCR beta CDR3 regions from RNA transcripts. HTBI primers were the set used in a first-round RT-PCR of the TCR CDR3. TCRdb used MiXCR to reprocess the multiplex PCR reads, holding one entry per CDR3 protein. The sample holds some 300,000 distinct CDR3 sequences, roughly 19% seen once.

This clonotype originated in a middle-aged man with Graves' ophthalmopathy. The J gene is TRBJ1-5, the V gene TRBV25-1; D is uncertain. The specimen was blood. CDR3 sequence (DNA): TGTGCCAGCAGTATGCGGGAGGGTCAGCCCCAGCATTTT. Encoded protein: CASSMREGQPQHF.